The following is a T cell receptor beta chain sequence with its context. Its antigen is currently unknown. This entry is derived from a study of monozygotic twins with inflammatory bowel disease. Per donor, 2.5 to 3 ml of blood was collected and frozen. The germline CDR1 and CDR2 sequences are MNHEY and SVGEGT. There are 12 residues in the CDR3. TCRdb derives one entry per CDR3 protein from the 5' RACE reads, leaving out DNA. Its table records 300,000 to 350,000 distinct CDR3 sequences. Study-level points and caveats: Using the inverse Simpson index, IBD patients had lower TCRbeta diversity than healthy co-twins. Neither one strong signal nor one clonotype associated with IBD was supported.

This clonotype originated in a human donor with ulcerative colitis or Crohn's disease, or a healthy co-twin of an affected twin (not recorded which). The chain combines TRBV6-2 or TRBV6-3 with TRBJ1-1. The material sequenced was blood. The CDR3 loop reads CASPAGWTEAFF.